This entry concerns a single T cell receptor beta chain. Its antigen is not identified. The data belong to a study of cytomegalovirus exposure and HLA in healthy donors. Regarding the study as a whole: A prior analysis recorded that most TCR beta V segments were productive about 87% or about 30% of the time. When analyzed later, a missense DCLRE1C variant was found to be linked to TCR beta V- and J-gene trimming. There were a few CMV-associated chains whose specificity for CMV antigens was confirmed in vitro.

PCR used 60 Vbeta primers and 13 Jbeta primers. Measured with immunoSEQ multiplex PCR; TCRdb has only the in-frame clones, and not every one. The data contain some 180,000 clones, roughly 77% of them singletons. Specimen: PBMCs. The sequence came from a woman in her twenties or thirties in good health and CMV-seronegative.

CDR3 protein: CASSLATQGGAINTEAFF. CDR3 nucleotide sequence: TGTGCCAGCAGCTTAGCGACCCAAGGGGGCGCGATAAACACTGAAGCTTTCTTT. The V gene is TRBV7-2, the J gene TRBJ1-1, with 7 bases matching TRBD1. Trimming removed 0 bases from V and 2 bases from J; junction bases left unmatched: 12. The CDR3 runs to 18 residues. The germline V gene has CDR1 SGHTA and CDR2 FQGNSA.